The 7 T cell receptor beta chains below all came from one sample that was sequenced in a study of cytomegalovirus exposure and HLA in healthy donors. 60 Vbeta and 13 Jbeta primers were used in PCR. Repertoires were generated with immunoSEQ multiplex PCR, while TCRdb's copy carries only in-frame clones and drops some. The sample's table shows 200,000 to 250,000 clones. Sequencing used PBMCs. All receptors come from a woman aged 25 to 45 in good health and CMV-seropositive.

The chain couples TRBV19 to TRBJ2-1; no clear D. The CDR3 consists of 13 residues. V lost 6 bases to trimming and J lost 5 bases, with 11 bases between them. The germline V gene has CDR1 LNHDA and CDR2 SQIVND (reference sequence). The CDR3 DNA reads TGTGCCAGTAGGGGCAACATAAACAATGAGCAGTTCTTC. Translation: CASRGNINNEQFF.

CDR3 sequence (DNA): TGCAGTGCCCCTACAGGGGGAGGCTACACCTTC. Amino acids: CSAPTGGGYTF. The gene calls are TRBV20-1 and TRBJ1-2, with 8 bases that match TRBD1. The CDR3 runs to 11 residues. Germline CDR1 reads DFQATT; CDR2 reads SNEGSKA (reference sequence). J gave up 8 bases and V 6 bases, and 5 bases lay outside the gene matches.

The chain recombines TRBV7-9 with TRBJ2-3, with 10 bases that match TRBD2. This CDR3 is 15 amino acids long. J was trimmed by 3 bases and V by 5 bases; bases with no gene match: 5. In germline, CDR1 is SEHNR, CDR2 FQNEAQ (reference sequence). DNA of the CDR3: TGTGCCAGCAGCCCAGCGGGGGGGCAAACAGATACGCAGTATTTT. It translates to CASSPAGGQTDTQYF.

The chain uses TRBV29-1 and TRBJ1-3; perhaps TRBD1 as D (5 bases). The CDR3 consists of 15 residues. V lost 6 bases to trimming and J lost 2 bases, with 17 bases between them. Per the germline V gene, CDR1 is SQVTM and CDR2 is ANQGSEA. Written as DNA, the CDR3 is TGCAGCGTGACGCGGGACGGACCCCCTGGAAACACCATATATTTT. The encoded protein is CSVTRDGPPGNTIYF.

This chain connects TRBV7-2 to TRBJ1-3; no clear D gene. Trimming removed 5 bases at V and 3 bases at J, with 14 bases between. Germline loops: CDR1 SGHTA, CDR2 FQGNSA. The CDR3 extends over 15 amino acids. CDR3 nucleotide sequence: TGTGCCAGCAGCCGTCCGGTTTCATTTGGAAACACCATATATTTT. Translated: CASSRPVSFGNTIYF.

The J gene is TRBJ2-2, the V gene TRBV5-4, with D unclear. Germline CDR1 is SGHNT and CDR2 is YYREEE (reference sequence). The CDR3 covers 13 residues. The V end lost 0 bases, the J end lost 5 bases, and 5 bases lay between the germline ends. DNA for the CDR3: TGTGCCAGCAGCTTGGTAGTTACCGGGGAGCTGTTTTTT. Amino acids: CASSLVVTGELFF.

The chain employs TRBV5-4 and TRBJ2-5; D uncertain. Trimming cost V 2 bases and J 3 bases, with 8 bases left between them. CDR3 length equals 13 residues. CDR1 and CDR2 (germline): SGHNT, YYREEE (reference sequence). CDR3 nucleotide sequence: TGTGCCAGCAGCTTACAGTCGGAAGAGACCCAGTACTTC. Translating gives CASSLQSEETQYF.